Given below is one T cell receptor beta chain in context. Its specificity is unknown. These data are taken from a study of CD8 T cells in Susac syndrome. When the RNA was reverse transcribed, random hexamers were used with an input of roughly 0.45 to 1 ug. An immunoSEQ multiplex PCR generated amplified TCR beta CDR3 products spanning 54 Vbeta and 13 Jbeta. TCRdb passed the immunoSEQ multiplex PCR reads through MiXCR, listing each CDR3 protein once. The sample gives roughly 120,000 distinct CDR3 sequences, 90% to 95% of which show up once; roughly 0.087% is in the top ten. V was clipped by 0 bases and J by 2 bases, with 10 bases between them. CDR1 GTSNPN and CDR2 SVGIG come from the germline V gene (reference sequence). This CDR3 has 15 residues. TCR beta was sequenced from blood CD8+ and CD4+ T cells. The TEMRA cells underwent FACS enrichment, while the CD8+ and CD4+ T cells underwent negative isolation.

Whole-study results and caveats: It was acknowledged in the study that the number of individuals who were included in its TCR sequencing and HLA analysis was relatively small.

The source is a human donor in good health. The rearrangement joins TRBV30 to TRBJ2-2; D unclear. Material: CD4+ T cells from PBMCs. CDR3 region: CAWSVGLYNTGELFF. The CDR3, as DNA: TGTGCCTGGAGTGTCGGCCTATACAACACCGGGGAGCTGTTTTTT.